This record covers a single T cell receptor (beta chain). Its antigen remains unknown. The sample is drawn from a study of T cells in Graves' hyperthyroidism and ophthalmopathy. Points from the study as a whole: Ophthalmopathy was identified by the model a median around 6 months ahead of onset. Separating ophthalmopathy from stable hyperthyroidism was achieved by a 13 V-J model.

Patients were excluded because of uncontrolled infection, other autoimmune disease, pregnancy or lactation. TCR beta CDR3 regions were amplified from RNA. First-round RT-PCR with HTBI primers amplified the TCR CDR3 region. TCRdb re-analysed the multiplex PCR reads in MiXCR, keeping a single row per CDR3 protein. In the table there are approximately 480,000 distinct CDR3 sequences, more than 20% of which are singletons. The length of the CDR3 is 12 residues. J lost 8 bases, V lost 6 bases, and 4 bases had no gene match. Germline V gene sequence: CDR1 MNHEY, CDR2 SVGAGI. This chain links TRBV6-5 with TRBJ1-1, with TRBD1 identical over 9 bases. The clonotype comes from a man younger than 35 with Graves' hyperthyroidism. The sequencing input was blood. The CDR3 spells CASRLTGGEAFF. DNA for the CDR3: TGTGCCAGCAGATTAACAGGGGGCGAAGCTTTCTTT.